This TCR beta chain was recovered during a study of T cells after posttransplantation cyclophosphamide. General study points: Later blood repertoires were often dominated by clones from the donor CD8+ memory compartment.

This clone was counted at least ten times. Its antigen is unidentified. Germline V gives CDR1 SGHTA, CDR2 FQGTGA. V shed 5 bases and J 4 bases; nucleotides not matched to a gene: 9. This CDR3 spans 15 amino acids. Assay used: immunoSEQ multiplex PCR; TCRdb lists only in-frame clones, some missing. The specimen has about 24,000 clones, none found just once. The source of this sequence is a woman in her sixties in good health, CMV-negative, and a related stem cell transplant donor. The chain is built from TRBV7-3 and TRBJ2-5; 8 bases map to TRBD2. What was sequenced was PBMCs. The DNA for the CDR3 is TGTGCCAGCAGCAAGAGCGGGGGAGGAGTAGAGACCCAGTACTTC. It codes for CASSKSGGGVETQYF. The variable domain in full, with the rest retrieved from reference TRBV7-3 and TRBJ2-5, is GAGVSQTPSNKVTEKGKYVELRCDPISGHTALYWYRQSLGQGPEFLIYFQGTGAADDSGLPNDRFFAVRPEGSVSTLKIQRTERGDSAVYLCASSKSGGGVETQYFGPGTRLLVL.